A single sample gave rise to the 14 T cell receptor beta chains below, sequenced in a study of T cell repertoires in cytomegalovirus infection. Via MiXCR, TCRdb re-called the reads, giving one row per CDR3 protein. The table lists hundreds of thousands of distinct CDR3 sequences, 30% to 35% of them singletons, with around 11% in the top ten. These receptors' antigens are unknown. The material sequenced was cultured CD8+ T cells from PBMCs, taken from culture after CMV antigen stimulation. All receptors come from a human donor in good health (CMV status not recorded). Some clones in this sample may be carry-over from other donors' samples.

This clonotype occurred a few times. The rearrangement links TRBV7-4 to TRBJ2-1, with 10 nucleotides matching TRBD1. The CDR3 sequence is 16 residues long. V shed 5 bases, J shed 11 bases, and the junction held 15 bases outside the gene matches. CDR1 is SGHVT, CDR2 SQSDAQ, per germline. Here the CDR3 DNA reads TGTGCCAGCAGCCCTCCGGGACAGGGGTTGACGCCTCAGCAGTTCTTC. It is translated as CASSPPGQGLTPQQFF.

The V gene is TRBV2, the J gene TRBJ2-5; 8 bases fit TRBD1. Germline CDR1 is SNHLY and CDR2 is FYNNEI. V shed 6 bases and J 5 bases; nucleotides not matched to a gene: 2. This CDR3 comprises 12 residues. Written as DNA, the CDR3 is TGTGCCAGCAGGGGGGACAGGGAGACCCAGTACTTC. It encodes CASRGDRETQYF.

The gene calls are TRBV4-1 and TRBJ1-1, with unresolved D. The CDR3 contains 14 residues. Germline V lookup: CDR1 MGHRA, CDR2 YSYEKL. The V and J ends lost 1 base and 6 bases respectively, with 12 bases between them. CDR3 protein: CASSQGPFGAEAFF. The DNA of the CDR3 is TGCGCCAGCAGCCAAGGGCCCTTTGGGGCTGAAGCTTTCTTT.

This clonotype occurred a few times. V is TRBV10-3 and J is TRBJ2-2; 8 bases are a match to TRBD2. Germline values: CDR1 ENHRY, CDR2 SYGVKD. There are 16 residues in the CDR3. Trimming removed 11 bases from V and 7 bases from J; junction bases left unmatched: 18. CDR3 sequence (DNA): TGTGCCGCAACCCCCTTAAGCGGGGGCCATTACGGGGAGCTGTTTTTT. Protein: CAATPLSGGHYGELFF.

CDR3 sequence (DNA): TGTGCCACCAGCAGAGATCTGCCATCACGAGGGGCTTTCTTT. This sequence encodes CATSRDLPSRGAFF. This chain uses TRBV15 with TRBJ1-1; D is unresolved. The V and J ends lost 0 bases and 11 bases respectively, with 16 bases between them. CDR3 length: 14 amino acids. The germline CDR1 and CDR2 sequences are LNHNV and YYDKDF (reference sequence).

The CDR3 coding sequence is TGTGCCAGCAGCTTCGGGATATCTAACTATGGCTACACCTTC. Its translation: CASSFGISNYGYTF. This chain links TRBV11-1 with TRBJ1-2; no clear D. This CDR3 has 14 residues. V lost 3 bases to trimming and J lost 0 bases, with 8 bases between them. The germline V gene encodes CDR1 SGHAT and CDR2 FQDESV (reference sequence).

The chain is built from TRBV27 and TRBJ1-2, with 8 bases aligning to TRBD1. The length of the CDR3 is 13 residues. Germline assignment: CDR1 MNHEY and CDR2 SMNVEV (reference sequence). The ends lost 5 bases at V and 6 bases at J; junction bases unmatched: 5. As DNA, the CDR3 is TGTGCCAGCAGTGCAGGGGGCGATGATGGCTACACCTTC. Translated, it gives CASSAGGDDGYTF.

In its sample, this clonotype was seen a few times. The V gene is TRBV24-1, the J gene TRBJ2-2; a weak D match, TRBD1 (6 bases). The germline V gene encodes CDR1 KGHDR and CDR2 SFDVKD. V lost 1 base to trimming and J lost 1 base, with 12 bases between them. There are 17 residues in the CDR3. CDR3 residues: CATSDFEGRGNTGELFF. The CDR3 DNA sequence: TGTGCCACCAGTGATTTCGAAGGCAGGGGGAACACCGGGGAGCTGTTTTTT.

The chain combines TRBV7-6 with TRBJ2-7; 7 positions agree with TRBD1. This CDR3 contains 15 residues. Germline V gene data show CDR1 as SGHVS and CDR2 as FNYEAQ. Trimming at V came to 5 bases and at J to 3 bases, leaving 10 bases not matched to a gene. This CDR3 is CASSLRDSAVYEQYV. As DNA, the CDR3 is TGTGCCAGCAGCCTCCGGGACAGCGCAGTCTACGAGCAGTACGTC.

Remarks on this clonotype: One end of the junction is discordant with germline, which a read error may explain. The gene calls are TRBV14 and TRBJ1-2, with D perhaps TRBD1 (6 bases). The CDR3 extends over 14 amino acids. Germline-derived CDR1 and CDR2 are SGHDN and FVKESK. The CDR3 DNA reads as TGTGCCAGCAGCCAAGCCACAGGGCTTAACGGCTGCACCTTC. This codes for CASSQATGLNGCTF.

This chain links TRBV20-1 with TRBJ2-1; D gene unclear. Germline lookup yields CDR1 DFQATT and CDR2 SNEGSKA (reference sequence). The CDR3 spans 10 residues. The V gene lost 3 bases and the J gene lost 9 bases, with 6 bases spanning the gap. The CDR3 sequence: CSASYSEQFF. As DNA, the CDR3 is TGCAGTGCTAGTTATAGTGAGCAGTTCTTC.

There are a few counts of this clonotype. This rearrangement joins TRBV12-3 or TRBV12-4 to TRBJ1-2; perhaps TRBD1 as D (5 bases). This CDR3 region has 13 residues. The ends were cut back, 3 bases at V and 4 bases at J, with 9 bases in the middle. CDR3 nucleotide sequence: TGTGCCAGCAGTTTCGACAGCTTCTATGGCTACACCTTC. Protein: CASSFDSFYGYTF.

Regarding this clonotype: At one end, the junction sequence differs from germline, possibly due to a read error. The chain couples TRBV13 to TRBJ1-2, with 8 bases lining up with TRBD1. Germline CDR1 and CDR2: PRHDT and FYEKMQ (reference sequence). The CDR3 has 16 amino acids. CDR3 in amino acids: CTSSRGQGILPGGYTF. CDR3 nucleotides: TGTACCAGCAGCCGTGGACAGGGCATACTTCCTGGTGGCTACACCTTC.

The V call is TRBV4-1, the J call TRBJ1-2; 9 bases match TRBD1. CDR3 length: 16 residues. CDR1 is MGHRA, CDR2 YSYEKL, per germline. Germline trimming cut 1 base from V and 5 bases from J; bases unmatched to any gene: 8. CDR3 protein: CASSQGIRDRDYGYTF. CDR3 in DNA: TGCGCCAGCAGCCAAGGGATACGGGACAGGGATTATGGCTACACCTTC.